This T cell receptor (beta chain) emerged from a study of T cells in Graves' hyperthyroidism and ophthalmopathy. Trimming removed 0 bases from V and 2 bases from J, with 8 bases in between. The CDR3 is 15 amino acids. CDR1 and CDR2 (germline): SGDLS, YYNGEE. This clonotype was seen repeatedly, ten times or more. Template material for amplifying TCR beta CDR3 regions consisted of RNA transcripts. The HTBI primer set drove a first-round RT-PCR of the TCR CDR3. TCRdb reprocessed the multiplex PCR reads with MiXCR, giving one entry per CDR3 protein. The table shows tens of thousands of distinct CDR3 sequences, with around 53% occurring only once.

This rearrangement joins TRBV9 to TRBJ2-2, with D unresolved. The sequence was obtained from a woman aged 60-75 years with Graves' ophthalmopathy. Sequencing was done on a sample of blood. In DNA form, the CDR3 reads TGTGCCAGCAGCGTAGAGAGTCATAACACCGGGGAGCTGTTTTTT. Protein: CASSVESHNTGELFF.